These T cell receptor beta chains were read from a single sample in a study of early T cells in non-severe SARS-CoV-2 infection. TCRdb recomputed calls from the 5' RACE reads with MiXCR, one row per CDR3 protein. The data hold about 81,000 distinct CDR3 sequences, with 14% observed a single time. Sequenced input: whole blood. Receptor source: an adult who was a healthcare worker with PCR-confirmed SARS-CoV-2 infection or an uninfected control (not recorded which). CDR3s include the opening cysteine and the closing phenylalanine or tryptophan. The D gene is left open where the match is weak. Expanded clones get a size class; other rows say once, few or many, or leave the size out.

clone size,D gene,J gene,V gene,CDR3 DNA,CDR3 protein
.,.,TRBJ2-3,TRBV6-6,TGTGCCAGCAGGGGGGGCAGGAGCGACGGTACGCAGTATTTT,CASRGGRSDGTQYF
.,.,TRBJ2-5,TRBV20-1,TGCAGTGCTACTCGAATGGGGGGAGTGGAAGAGACCCAGTACTTC,CSATRMGGVEETQYF
many,.,TRBJ2-5,TRBV18,TGTGCCAGTTACAACACCAATAGAGAGACCCAGTACTTC,CASYNTNRETQYF
few,.,TRBJ2-3,TRBV18,TGTGCCAGCTCACAATGGACCCTAGGAGATACGCAGTATTTT,CASSQWTLGDTQYF
.,TRBD1,TRBJ2-1,TRBV12-5,TGTGCTAGTGGTTCCCCAACCGGGCAGGGGGCCGAGCAGTTCTTC,CASGSPTGQGAEQFF
few,.,TRBJ1-2,TRBV10-2,TGCGCCAGCAGTGAGCCCTTTGGGGAATCCAACTATGGCTACACCTTC,CASSEPFGESNYGYTF
.,TRBD2,TRBJ2-1,TRBV6-2/TRBV6-3,TGTGCCAGCCGGAGCCGCACGGGACTAGCGGGGTTGGGTGAGCAGTTCTTC,CASRSRTGLAGLGEQFF
many,TRBD1,TRBJ2-3,TRBV7-3,TGTGCCAGCAGCCCGACAGGGGAGAGGACAGATACGCAGTATTTT,CASSPTGERTDTQYF
few,.,TRBJ2-5,TRBV7-3,TGTGCCAGCTCCCAGGGGCCCCAAGAGACCCAGTACTTC,CASSQGPQETQYF
.,TRBD1,TRBJ1-5,TRBV30,TGTGCCTGGAGTGTACAGGGGGCTCGCAATCAGCCCCAGCATTTT,CAWSVQGARNQPQHF
few,.,TRBJ1-1,TRBV19,TGTGCCAGTAGTAGAACGCCCTCTCGTGGCATCCCTGAAGCTTTCTTT,CASSRTPSRGIPEAFF
.,.,TRBJ2-5,TRBV7-3,TGTGCCAGATTACCCGGGGGCAGTCGAGGACAAGAGACCCAGTACTTC,CARLPGGSRGQETQYF
.,TRBD1,TRBJ1-1,TRBV29-1,TGCAGCGTTTGGGACAGGGCTAACACTGAAGCTTTCTTT,CSVWDRANTEAFF
few,.,TRBJ2-7,TRBV19,TGTGCCAGTAGTCCCGCGCAGGGTACATACGAGCAGTACTTC,CASSPAQGTYEQYF
few,TRBD2,TRBJ2-1,TRBV12-3/TRBV12-4,TGTGCCAGCAGTTTTCTAGCGGGGGTGAGTGAGCAGTTCTTC,CASSFLAGVSEQFF
.,.,TRBJ1-2,TRBV5-5,TGTGCCAGCAGCTTGTGGGGGGAACTCTATGGCTACACCTTC,CASSLWGELYGYTF
.,.,TRBJ2-1,TRBV28,TGTGCCAGCAGTTTATTCGGACGCGAGCAGTTCTTC,CASSLFGREQFF
.,TRBD1,TRBJ2-2,TRBV6-4,TGTGCCAGCAGCCCGGGACAGGGTTCCACCGGGGAGCTGTTTTTT,CASSPGQGSTGELFF
many,TRBD2,TRBJ2-4,TRBV2,TGTGCCAGCAGTACCACGGGGGGAAACATTCAGTACTTC,CASSTTGGNIQYF
many,.,TRBJ1-2,TRBV5-1,TGCGCCAGCAGCTACAGCAGGGAATCAGGCTATGGCTACACCTTC,CASSYSRESGYGYTF
few,.,TRBJ2-7,TRBV28,TGTGCCAGCAGTAGGTCCGGGTACGACGAGCAGTACTTC,CASSRSGYDEQYF
.,.,TRBJ2-5,TRBV7-8,TGTGCCAGCAGCTTAGGAGGGAGCAAAGAGACCCAGTACTTC,CASSLGGSKETQYF
.,.,TRBJ1-5,TRBV6-2/TRBV6-3,TGTGCCAGCAGCAACGGAGGGGATCAGCCCCAGCATTTT,CASSNGGDQPQHF
.,TRBD2,TRBJ2-3,TRBV5-1,TGCGCCAGCAGCTTGGAACCAGCGGGGGGAGCAGATACGCAGTATTTT,CASSLEPAGGADTQYF
few,TRBD1,TRBJ1-1,TRBV6-5,TGTGCCAGCAGTTACTTCAACAGGGGCGGTGGGACTGAAGCTTTCTTT,CASSYFNRGGGTEAFF
few,.,TRBJ1-3,TRBV9,TGTGCCAGCAGCGATGGATCGGGCACCCCCCTCTCTGGAAACACCATATATTTT,CASSDGSGTPLSGNTIYF
.,TRBD2,TRBJ2-1,TRBV5-1,TGCGCCAGCGGAGCGGGGGGGAATTACAATGAGCAGTTCTTC,CASGAGGNYNEQFF
few,.,TRBJ2-1,TRBV9,TGTGCCAGCAGCCCGACAGGACCCTACAATGAGCAGTTCTTC,CASSPTGPYNEQFF
few,.,TRBJ2-2,TRBV18,TGTGCCAGCTCACCACCGAGGGGGGCTACCGGGGAGCTGTTTTTT,CASSPPRGATGELFF
few,.,TRBJ1-6,TRBV7-2,TGTGCCAGCAGCTTAGAGAGGGCTAGCTCCTATAATTCACCCCTCCACTTT,CASSLERASSYNSPLHF
.,.,TRBJ1-5,TRBV6-5,TGTGCCAGCAGTTATAGTGGGGATCAGCCCCAGCATTTT,CASSYSGDQPQHF
.,TRBD1,TRBJ1-3,TRBV6-2/TRBV6-3,TGTGCCAGCAAAAGCAGGGGGCGAGCTGGAAACACCATATATTTT,CASKSRGRAGNTIYF
.,.,TRBJ1-2,TRBV18,TGTGCCAGCTCACCCCAGGGGCTGGGACCAAACTATGGCTACACCTTC,CASSPQGLGPNYGYTF
many,.,TRBJ1-1,TRBV18,TGTGCCAGCTCACTTAAGACTGAAGCTTTCTTT,CASSLKTEAFF
.,.,TRBJ2-7,TRBV7-6,TGTGCCAGCAGCCGGGACCCGAGAACCTACGAGCAGTACTTC,CASSRDPRTYEQYF